The 18 T cell receptor beta chains reported below all come from one sample, sequenced in a study of spatial heterogeneity in lung cancer. Study-wide points: Expanded intratumoral alpha and beta TCR counts tracked tumor mutation counts.

The sample's time point: sample taken at primary tumor resection. These TCRs' antigens remain unknown. TCRdb called the 5' RACE reads again in MiXCR, with one record for every CDR3 protein. The sample contains some 12,000 distinct CDR3 sequences, about 12% of which appear only once. This specimen was lung tumor tissue, taken at surgery. All receptors derive from a male donor with early-stage non-small cell lung cancer.

This clonotype was detected many times. The chain links TRBV7-2 to TRBJ1-3; 10 bases fit TRBD1. The CDR3 length is 15 residues. V lost 7 bases to trimming and J lost 3 bases; unmatched junction nucleotides: 6. From germline, CDR1 is SGHTA and CDR2 FQGNSA. CDR3 DNA sequence: TGTGCCAGCACCAGACAGGGGGCATATGGAAACACCATATATTTT. It yields the protein CASTRQGAYGNTIYF. The entire variable domain, with the rest obtained from reference TRBV7-2 and TRBJ1-3, is as follows: GAGVSQSPSNKVTEKGKDVELRCDPISGHTALYWYRQSLGQGLEFLIYFQGNSAPDKSGLPSDRFSAERTGGSVSTLTIQRTQQEDSAVYLCASTRQGAYGNTIYFGEGSWLTVV.

This clonotype was seen a few times. This sequence joins TRBV11-2 and TRBJ2-3, with 8 bases identical to TRBD2. CDR1 and CDR2 from the germline V gene are SGHAT and FQNNGV. Trimming at V came to 6 bases and at J to 6 bases, leaving 11 bases not matched to a gene. The CDR3 is made up of 15 amino acids. CDR3 DNA sequence: TGTGCCAGCAGGCCCAGCGGGGGCCGCAGGGATACGCAGTATTTT. As protein: CASRPSGGRRDTQYF.

This clonotype was observed a handful of times. This chain uses TRBV19 with TRBJ1-5; tentatively, D is TRBD1 (5 bases). CDR1 is LNHDA and CDR2 is SQIVND in the germline V gene (reference sequence). There are 16 residues in the CDR3. Trimming stripped 1 base from V and 2 bases from J, with 12 bases between. The CDR3 region has the DNA TGTGCCAGTAGTATAGGTTGGGGCGGGCGCAATCAGCCCCAGCATTTT. It specifies CASSIGWGGRNQPQHF.

In its sample, this clonotype was seen many times. This chain connects TRBV5-1 to TRBJ1-3; tentative D call: TRBD1 (6 bases). The ends were cut back, 3 bases at V and 0 bases at J, with 10 bases in the middle. Per germline, CDR1 SGHRS and CDR2 YFSETQ. The CDR3 runs to 15 residues. The CDR3 sequence is CASSSETGSGNTIYF. The CDR3 DNA sequence: TGCGCCAGCAGCTCCGAGACAGGCTCTGGAAACACCATATATTTT.

This clonotype was observed many times. Here the CDR3 DNA reads TGTGCCAGCTCCGACACAAGGTTCCGTGAAAAACTGTTTTTT. Protein sequence: CASSDTRFREKLFF. The V and J genes are TRBV18 and TRBJ1-4; D is undetermined. Germline CDR1 and CDR2: KGHSH and LQKENI. V was cut by 6 bases and J by 7 bases, with 15 bases left in between. CDR3 length equals 14 residues.

This rearrangement joins TRBV9 to TRBJ1-2; 7 nucleotides match TRBD1. Germline assignment: CDR1 SGDLS and CDR2 YYNGEE. V dropped 3 bases and J dropped 1; count of bases not matched to a gene: 6. This CDR3 has 15 residues. In DNA, the CDR3 is TGTGCCAGCAGCGCGGGGGACAGAAATAACTATGGCTACACCTTC. As protein: CASSAGDRNNYGYTF.

CDR3 loop: CASSRTGGIGTQYF. DNA for the CDR3: TGTGCCAGCAGCCGTACAGGGGGAATTGGTACGCAGTATTTT. V is TRBV14 and J is TRBJ2-3, with 8 nucleotides matching TRBD1. Germline V gene data show CDR1 as SGHDN and CDR2 as FVKESK. CDR3 length: 14 amino acids. Trimming removed 4 bases from V and 8 bases from J; junction bases left unmatched: 8.

This clonotype came up many times. This chain links TRBV28 with TRBJ2-1; no clear D gene. The CDR3 has 12 amino acids. Trimming took 0 bases from V and 7 from J, leaving 4 bases between them. CDR1 MDHEN and CDR2 SYDVKM come from the germline V gene. CDR3 sequence: CASSLWVNEQFF. The CDR3 DNA follows: TGTGCCAGCAGTTTATGGGTGAATGAGCAGTTCTTC.

In this sample, this clonotype turned up once. A much more abundant neighbour one base away suggests this may be a read error. CDR3 region: CASSFLTRGLGHGYSF. DNA of the CDR3: TGTGCCAGCAGCTTCCTCACCAGGGGGCTAGGACATGGCTACAGCTTC. The chain combines TRBV7-2 with TRBJ1-2; 8 bases align to TRBD1. The CDR3 is made up of 16 amino acids. Germline V gene data show CDR1 as SGHTA and CDR2 as FQGNSA.

The rearrangement joins TRBV7-9 to TRBJ2-5; tentatively, D is TRBD2 (6 bases). Germline lookup yields CDR1 SEHNR and CDR2 FQNEAQ (reference sequence). The V end was cut by 5 bases, the J end by 10 bases, with 14 bases between. The CDR3 extends over 12 amino acids. This CDR3 reads CASSIEEGVQYF. Here the CDR3 DNA reads TGTGCCAGCAGCATAGAGGAGGGTGTCCAGTACTTC.

In its sample, this clonotype was seen many times. CDR3 in amino acids: CASYGLAGGQETQYF. The CDR3 DNA reads TGCGCCAGCTACGGACTAGCGGGGGGACAAGAGACCCAGTACTTC. This rearrangement joins TRBV5-1 to TRBJ2-5, with 14 bases lining up with TRBD2. The length of the CDR3 is 15 residues. J gave up 2 bases and V 7 bases, and 4 bases lay outside the gene matches. Germline CDR1 is SGHRS and CDR2 is YFSETQ.

The rearrangement joins TRBV20-1 to TRBJ2-7; D is ambiguous. CDR3 size: 13 residues. From germline, CDR1 is DFQATT and CDR2 SNEGSKA (reference sequence). V was trimmed by 0 bases and J by 4 bases, leaving 10 bases between them. The chain's CDR3 is CSARDRLTYEQYF. CDR3 in DNA: TGCAGTGCTAGAGACAGGCTGACGTACGAGCAGTACTTC.

As regards this clonotype: A read error is possible here, since a much larger clone lies one base away. The conserved phenylalanine or tryptophan normally closing the CDR3 is absent here, so this likely arose from a read error. The chain couples TRBV20-1 to TRBJ2-1; tentatively, D is TRBD1 (6 bases). The germline V gene encodes CDR1 DFQATT and CDR2 SNEGSKA (reference sequence). The CDR3 consists of 12 residues. The V end was cut by 8 bases, the J end by 3 bases, with 11 bases between. The CDR3 here is CSSGTNYNEQFI. The CDR3 nucleotides read TGCAGTTCCGGGACAAACTACAATGAGCAGTTCATC.

The DNA for the CDR3 is TGTGCCAGCAGTTTTTTTGTAGAAATCGTGAGGGACCCCGCTCAAGATACGCAGTATTTT. Translating gives CASSFFVEIVRDPAQDTQYF. The rearrangement joins TRBV28 to TRBJ2-3; either TRBD1 or TRBD2 may fit D (5 bases each). Germline CDR1 MDHEN, CDR2 SYDVKM. The CDR3 has 20 residues. Trimming took off 3 bases at V and 5 bases at J, with 30 bases between the two ends.

A few counts support this clonotype. This rearrangement joins TRBV19 to TRBJ1-2; D remains ambiguous. This CDR3 has 11 amino acids. Trimming pared 9 bases from V and 7 bases from J, leaving 12 bases between. Germline assignment: CDR1 LNHDA and CDR2 SQIVND (reference sequence). The DNA for the CDR3 is TGTGCCAGGCCGGAGGGCGGTGGCTACACCTTC. Translating it yields CARPEGGGYTF.

This clonotype appeared a few times. This chain uses TRBV6-2 or TRBV6-3 with TRBJ1-6; D perhaps matches TRBD1 (5 bases). The CDR3 extends over 12 amino acids. The germline V and J ends were trimmed by 6 bases and 14 bases, with 14 bases remaining between them. The germline V gene has CDR1 MNHEY and CDR2 SVGEGT. CDR3 sequence (DNA): TGTGCCAGCAGCCAGGGACTTGTATCCCTCCACTTT. It codes for CASSQGLVSLHF.

The table lists this clonotype with a few counts. The chain uses TRBV10-3 and TRBJ2-4; a weak D match, TRBD1 (5 bases). CDR1 and CDR2 (germline): ENHRY, SYGVKD. The length of the CDR3 is 11 residues. Trimming stripped 6 bases from V and 7 bases from J, with 7 bases between. CDR3 nucleotides: TGTGCCATCAGCCCAGGGAACATTCAGTACTTC. This gives the protein CAISPGNIQYF.

There are many counts of this clonotype. The chain joins TRBV5-6 to TRBJ1-5; D remains unclear. Germline CDR1 SGHDT, CDR2 YYEEEE. The CDR3 is 14 amino acids. V was shortened by 0 bases and J by 4 bases, with 8 bases between the two germline ends. The CDR3 DNA reads as TGTGCCAGCAGCTTGGGAGGGCGAAATCAGCCCCAGCATTTT. This encodes CASSLGGRNQPQHF.